These 15 T cell receptor beta chains originate from one sample sequenced in a study of T cells in Graves' hyperthyroidism and ophthalmopathy. Amplification of TCR beta CDR3 regions used RNA as the template. TCR CDR3 underwent first-round RT-PCR with the HTBI primer set. A single record per CDR3 protein comes from TCRdb applying MiXCR to the multiplex PCR reads. The data show hundreds of thousands of distinct CDR3 sequences, over 20% seen once. Sample: blood. The origin of the receptors is a man aged 30 to 45 with Graves' ophthalmopathy.

This clonotype was seen only a few times. This rearrangement joins TRBV27 to TRBJ2-7; D remains unclear. Trimming left V 0 bases short and J 6 bases short, with 9 bases between. The germline CDR1 and CDR2 sequences are MNHEY and SMNVEV (reference sequence). The CDR3 consists of 13 residues. Here the CDR3 reads CASSLSIYREQYF. The CDR3, as DNA: TGTGCCAGCAGTTTATCGATTTACCGCGAGCAGTACTTC.

This clonotype occurred many times. The V gene is TRBV3-1, the J gene TRBJ1-5; D perhaps matches TRBD1 (5 bases). Trimming stripped 3 bases from V and 0 bases from J, with 12 bases between. Germline V gene data show CDR1 as LGHDT and CDR2 as YNNKEL (reference sequence). The CDR3 sequence is 16 residues long. CDR3 loop: CASSQGGGYSNQPQHF. The CDR3 coding sequence is TGTGCCAGCAGCCAGGGGGGAGGTTATAGCAATCAGCCCCAGCATTTT.

The chain combines TRBV6-2 or TRBV6-3 with TRBJ1-5; possible D gene TRBD1, 5 bases. Trimming took 2 bases from V and 1 from J, leaving 12 bases between them. This CDR3 region has 16 residues. Germline CDR1 and CDR2: MNHEY and SVGEGT. In DNA, the CDR3 is TGTGCCAGCAGTTACGAGGGGTTCCTAAGCAATCAGCCCCAGCATTTT. Translating it yields CASSYEGFLSNQPQHF.

About this clonotype itself: At one boundary the junction diverges from the germline segment, which might be a read error. The CDR3 is CASGQDGGGVETQYF. CDR3 DNA sequence: TGCGCCAGCGGCCAAGATGGCGGGGGCGTGGAGACCCAGTACTTC. The chain couples TRBV4-1 to TRBJ2-5, with D possibly being TRBD2 (7 bases). CDR3 size: 15 residues. Germline V gene lookup returns CDR1 MGHRA and CDR2 YSYEKL.

J is TRBJ1-2 and V is TRBV6-1; a possible D gene is TRBD1 (6 bases). The CDR3 runs 17 residues. Germline loops: CDR1 MNHNS, CDR2 SASEGT. With 6 bases removed from V and 1 base from J, the gap between germline ends came to 21 bases. DNA of the CDR3: TGTGCCAGCAGGACCGGAAGGGGGGCAGTCAATAACTATGGCTACACCTTC. The encoded protein is CASRTGRGAVNNYGYTF.

The chain recombines TRBV10-3 with TRBJ2-3; TRBD2 agrees at 9 bases. CDR3 size: 16 residues. Germline CDR1 is ENHRY and CDR2 is SYGVKD. V gave up 0 bases and J gave up 4 bases; unmatched junction bases: 5. The CDR3 bases are TGTGCCATCAGTGAGTCGAGTAGCGGGAGCTCAGATACGCAGTATTTT. Amino acids: CAISESSSGSSDTQYF.

This clonotype has ten or more counts. V is TRBV3-1 and J is TRBJ2-1; D uncertain. Germline lookup yields CDR1 LGHDT and CDR2 YNNKEL (reference sequence). The CDR3 is 12 amino acids. V lost 4 bases and J lost 8, with 9 bases in between. In DNA form, the CDR3 reads TGTGCCAGCAGCCGGACCCAGCATGAGCAGTTCTTC. This encodes CASSRTQHEQFF.

The V gene is TRBV19, the J gene TRBJ1-5; D unresolved. Trimming shortened V by 9 bases and J by 2 bases, and 14 bases separated the two germline ends. CDR3 length equals 14 residues. The germline gives CDR1 LNHDA, CDR2 SQIVND (reference sequence). Here the CDR3 reads CASISRMGNQPQHF. CDR3 sequence (DNA): TGTGCCAGCATCTCCCGGATGGGCAATCAGCCCCAGCATTTT.

This clonotype is a singleton in its sample. The chain links TRBV6-1 to TRBJ2-4; 8 positions agree with TRBD1. Germline-derived CDR1 and CDR2 are MNHNS and SASEGT. The trim removed 9 bases at V and 1 base at J, leaving 8 bases unmatched. The CDR3 has 15 residues. The CDR3 nucleotides are TGTGCCAGTAAATTTCGGGACAGGGCCAAAAACATTCAGTACTTC. This gives the protein CASKFRDRAKNIQYF.

At least ten counts were recorded for this clonotype. V usage is TRBV20-1 and J usage is TRBJ2-1; TRBD2 matches at 10 bases. CDR1 and CDR2 (germline): DFQATT, SNEGSKA (reference sequence). The CDR3 covers 17 residues. The V segment lost 2 bases and the J segment 8 bases; nucleotides outside the gene matches: 15. CDR3 loop: CSARYPLGSGRADEQFF. The CDR3 DNA is TGCAGTGCTAGATACCCCTTGGGGAGCGGGAGGGCCGATGAGCAGTTCTTC.

At least ten counts were recorded for this clonotype. The chain uses TRBV2 and TRBJ2-1; the D gene is possibly TRBD1 (6 bases). The CDR3 runs to 16 residues. V lost 4 bases, J lost 6 bases, and 19 bases lay in between. CDR1 is SNHLY and CDR2 is FYNNEI in the germline V gene. The CDR3 spells CASSVRTGHNPNEQFF. As DNA, the CDR3 is TGTGCCAGCAGTGTGCGAACGGGACATAATCCCAATGAGCAGTTCTTC.

The chain uses TRBV29-1 and TRBJ2-1; TRBD2 matches at 7 bases. This CDR3 has 14 residues. Trimming removed 4 bases from V and 6 bases from J; junction bases left unmatched: 9. CDR1 is SQVTM, CDR2 ANQGSEA, per germline. The DNA for the CDR3 is TGCAGCGTTGGCCAGTCCGCTAGCGGCAATGAGCAGTTCTTC. This sequence encodes CSVGQSASGNEQFF.

This clonotype was seen just once. The J gene is TRBJ2-1, the V gene TRBV30; 12 nucleotides line up with TRBD2. This CDR3 is 14 amino acids long. In germline, CDR1 is GTSNPN, CDR2 SVGIG (reference sequence). V shed 1 base and J 8 bases; nucleotides not matched to a gene: 3. DNA for the CDR3: TGTGCCTGGAGTGGGGGACTAGCGGGCGATGAGCAGTTCTTC. This gives the protein CAWSGGLAGDEQFF.

The genes are TRBV19 and TRBJ2-3, with D unresolved. V was cut by 2 bases and J by 2 bases, with 2 bases left in between. Germline V CDR1 and CDR2: LNHDA, SQIVND (reference sequence). This CDR3 comprises 12 residues. Written as DNA, the CDR3 is TGTGCCAGTAGTATAAACACAGATACGCAGTATTTT. This sequence encodes CASSINTDTQYF.

This clonotype was seen many times. This chain connects TRBV3-1 to TRBJ2-5; 10 bases match TRBD2. From germline, CDR1 is LGHDT and CDR2 YNNKEL (reference sequence). With 3 bases clipped from V and 5 bases from J, the junction kept 3 bases outside the gene matches. The CDR3 is 14 amino acids. CDR3 sequence: CASSHVGLAETQYF. Written as DNA, the CDR3 is TGTGCCAGCAGCCACGTGGGACTAGCGGAGACCCAGTACTTC.